At least ten counts were recorded for the clone carrying this T cell receptor (beta chain). Its matching antigen is unknown. V was clipped by 3 bases and J by 12 bases; unmatched bases: 9. The CDR3 is 15 residues long. Germline V gene sequence: CDR1 SGHTA, CDR2 FQGTGA. Amplified TCR beta CDR3 regions derived from RNA transcripts. The TCR CDR3 was amplified in a first-round RT-PCR using the HTBI primer set. TCRdb used MiXCR to reprocess the multiplex PCR reads, holding one entry per CDR3 protein. The repertoire holds some 490,000 distinct CDR3 sequences, with about 16% as singletons. The sample is drawn from a study of T cells in Graves' hyperthyroidism and ophthalmopathy. Turning to the study itself: Peripheral blood was acquired at first diagnosis, ahead of any therapy whatsoever.

Study outcomes and limitations: The authors' 13 V-J model separated ophthalmopathy from stable hyperthyroidism.

This chain uses TRBV7-3 with TRBJ2-1; 12 bases align to TRBD2. This receptor was taken from a woman in her 30s with Graves' ophthalmopathy. The source material was blood. The CDR3 reads CASSLTSGRGMRQFF. The CDR3 nucleotides read TGTGCCAGCAGCTTGACTAGCGGGAGAGGAATGAGGCAGTTCTTC. The full variable domain, with the rest looked up from reference TRBV7-3 and TRBJ2-1, is GAGVSQTPSNKVTEKGKYVELRCDPISGHTALYWYRQSLGQGPEFLIYFQGTGAADDSGLPNDRFFAVRPEGSVSTLKIQRTERGDSAVYLCASSLTSGRGMRQFFGPGTRLTVL.